This is a list of T cell receptor beta chains from one sample in a study of blood T cell repertoires in COVID-19. The method was immunoSEQ multiplex PCR; TCRdb's version includes in-frame clones alone and lacks a portion of them. The sample consists of about 42,000 clones, 70% to 90% of them appearing once. Specimen: peripheral blood. These receptors all stem from a man aged 50 to 59 with active COVID-19. Each CDR3 is given with its conserved first and last residue. The D gene is left open where the match is weak. Rows give clone size only sometimes, using once, few, many, or a class for an expanded clone.

D gene: NA; clone size: NA; J gene: TRBJ2-5; V gene: TRBV28; CDR3 protein: CASSLRRGRETQYF; CDR3 DNA: TGTGCCAGCAGTTTGAGGCGGGGTCGAGAGACCCAGTACTTC
D gene: NA; clone size: once; J gene: TRBJ2-7; V gene: TRBV2; CDR3 protein: CASSAGASEQYF; CDR3 DNA: TGTGCCAGCAGTGCTGGGGCGAGCGAGCAGTACTTC
D gene: TRBD2; clone size: NA; J gene: TRBJ2-1; V gene: TRBV5-1; CDR3 protein: CASSSDYSGTQFF; CDR3 DNA: TGCGCCAGCAGCTCGGACTATAGCGGGACGCAGTTCTTC
D gene: NA; clone size: NA; J gene: TRBJ1-4; V gene: TRBV7-9; CDR3 protein: CASSLGWAPATNEKLFF; CDR3 DNA: TGTGCCAGCAGCTTAGGTTGGGCACCCGCAACTAATGAAAAACTGTTTTTT
D gene: NA; clone size: once; J gene: TRBJ2-2; V gene: TRBV7-3; CDR3 protein: CASSLVGAVGELFF; CDR3 DNA: TGTGCCAGCAGCTTAGTGGGAGCGGTCGGGGAGCTGTTTTTT
D gene: NA; clone size: once; J gene: TRBJ1-4; V gene: TRBV6-5; CDR3 protein: CASSYSGSATNEKLFF; CDR3 DNA: TGTGCCAGCAGTTACTCCGGAAGCGCAACTAATGAAAAACTGTTTTTT
D gene: NA; clone size: NA; J gene: TRBJ2-1; V gene: TRBV9; CDR3 protein: CASSVGRNSYNEQFF; CDR3 DNA: TGTGCCAGCAGCGTAGGGCGGAACTCCTACAATGAGCAGTTCTTC
D gene: TRBD2; clone size: NA; J gene: TRBJ2-5; V gene: TRBV6-5; CDR3 protein: CASSYSTSEETQYF; CDR3 DNA: TGTGCCAGCAGTTACTCTACTAGCGAGGAGACCCAGTACTTC
D gene: TRBD1; clone size: NA; J gene: TRBJ2-2; V gene: TRBV28; CDR3 protein: CASSLGRRQGQVANTGELFF; CDR3 DNA: TGTGCCAGCAGTTTAGGCCGCCGACAGGGGCAGGTGGCGAACACCGGGGAGCTGTTTTTT
D gene: NA; clone size: NA; J gene: TRBJ2-7; V gene: TRBV18; CDR3 protein: CASSQQGREQYF; CDR3 DNA: TGTGCCAGCTCACAACAGGGACGCGAGCAGTACTTC
D gene: NA; clone size: NA; J gene: TRBJ1-2; V gene: TRBV6-2/TRBV6-3; CDR3 protein: CASSFDGNYGYTF; CDR3 DNA: TGTGCCAGCAGTTTCGACGGGAACTATGGCTACACCTTC
D gene: TRBD1; clone size: NA; J gene: TRBJ2-7; V gene: TRBV28; CDR3 protein: CASSTPGTGRGQRQYF; CDR3 DNA: TGTGCCAGCAGTACCCCGGGGACAGGGAGGGGCCAGCGGCAGTACTTC
D gene: TRBD1; clone size: NA; J gene: TRBJ2-7; V gene: TRBV6-6; CDR3 protein: CASSLGQGLGEQYF; CDR3 DNA: TGTGCCAGCAGCCTCGGACAGGGGCTCGGCGAGCAGTACTTC
D gene: TRBD1; clone size: NA; J gene: TRBJ1-1; V gene: TRBV5-3; CDR3 protein: CARSLGDRLGSLLMNTEAFF; CDR3 DNA: TGTGCCAGAAGCTTGGGGGACAGGTTGGGGTCCCTGCTCATGAACACTGAAGCTTTCTTT
D gene: TRBD1; clone size: NA; J gene: TRBJ2-2; V gene: TRBV6-5; CDR3 protein: CASKGQFTGELFF; CDR3 DNA: TGTGCCAGCAAGGGACAGTTCACCGGGGAGCTGTTTTTT
D gene: NA; clone size: NA; J gene: TRBJ2-2; V gene: TRBV7-3; CDR3 protein: CASSLALNTGELFF; CDR3 DNA: TGTGCCAGCAGCTTAGCACTGAACACCGGGGAGCTGTTTTTT
D gene: NA; clone size: NA; J gene: TRBJ2-6; V gene: TRBV18; CDR3 protein: CASSPLGQFNSGANVLTF; CDR3 DNA: TGTGCCAGCTCACCACTGGGGCAGTTTAACTCTGGGGCCAACGTCCTGACTTTC
D gene: TRBD2; clone size: NA; J gene: TRBJ2-1; V gene: TRBV7-6; CDR3 protein: CASSLPPISGDYNEQFF; CDR3 DNA: TGTGCCAGCAGCTTACCGCCCATTAGCGGGGACTACAATGAGCAGTTCTTC
D gene: TRBD2; clone size: once; J gene: TRBJ2-1; V gene: TRBV19; CDR3 protein: CASNGLVMNEQFF; CDR3 DNA: TGTGCCTCTAATGGACTAGTAATGAATGAGCAGTTCTTC
D gene: TRBD1; clone size: NA; J gene: TRBJ1-5; V gene: TRBV5-1; CDR3 protein: CASSIGQGMNQPQHF; CDR3 DNA: TGCGCCAGCAGCATCGGACAGGGGATGAATCAGCCCCAGCATTTT
D gene: TRBD1; clone size: once; J gene: TRBJ2-7; V gene: TRBV24-1; CDR3 protein: CATSDPTSDRAEQYF; CDR3 DNA: TGTGCCACCAGTGATCCGACCTCGGACAGGGCCGAGCAGTACTTC
D gene: NA; clone size: NA; J gene: TRBJ2-3; V gene: TRBV30; CDR3 protein: CAWSEARGTQYF; CDR3 DNA: TGTGCCTGGAGTGAAGCTAGGGGTACGCAGTATTTT
D gene: TRBD1; clone size: NA; J gene: TRBJ2-7; V gene: TRBV11-3; CDR3 protein: CASSLPGQPYEQYF; CDR3 DNA: TGTGCCAGCAGCTTGCCGGGACAGCCCTACGAGCAGTACTTC
D gene: NA; clone size: NA; J gene: TRBJ2-2; V gene: TRBV7-8; CDR3 protein: CASSAIRQTATNTGELFF; CDR3 DNA: TGTGCCAGCAGCGCAATACGACAGACGGCGACGAACACCGGGGAGCTGTTTTTT
D gene: NA; clone size: NA; J gene: TRBJ2-1; V gene: TRBV2; CDR3 protein: CASSPLVSGNEQFF; CDR3 DNA: TGTGCCAGCAGTCCCCTCGTCTCAGGCAATGAGCAGTTCTTC
D gene: TRBD2; clone size: NA; J gene: TRBJ2-1; V gene: TRBV7-3; CDR3 protein: CASSAQAGEQFF; CDR3 DNA: TGTGCCAGCAGCGCCCAAGCGGGGGAGCAGTTCTTC
D gene: NA; clone size: NA; J gene: TRBJ1-4; V gene: TRBV2; CDR3 protein: CASSEQAVVATNEKLFF; CDR3 DNA: TGTGCCAGCAGTGAACAGGCCGTTGTTGCAACTAATGAAAAACTGTTTTTT
D gene: NA; clone size: NA; J gene: TRBJ2-5; V gene: TRBV18; CDR3 protein: CASGSTPAETQYF; CDR3 DNA: TGTGCCAGCGGTTCAACACCCGCCGAGACCCAGTACTTC
D gene: NA; clone size: NA; J gene: TRBJ2-2; V gene: TRBV5-6; CDR3 protein: CASSFPGGTGELFF; CDR3 DNA: TGTGCCAGCAGCTTCCCCGGCGGCACCGGGGAGCTGTTTTTT
D gene: NA; clone size: NA; J gene: TRBJ2-1; V gene: TRBV7-2; CDR3 protein: CASRQTTGSAGEQFF; CDR3 DNA: TGTGCCAGCAGGCAAACTACAGGGTCGGCGGGTGAGCAGTTCTTC
D gene: NA; clone size: NA; J gene: TRBJ1-3; V gene: TRBV3-1/TRBV3-2; CDR3 protein: CASSQERGIGNTIYF; CDR3 DNA: TGTGCCAGCAGCCAAGAGAGGGGGATTGGAAACACCATATATTTT
D gene: TRBD1; clone size: medium-sized; J gene: TRBJ2-7; V gene: TRBV28; CDR3 protein: CASSNRGEQYF; CDR3 DNA: TGTGCCAGCAGCAACAGGGGAGAGCAGTACTTC
D gene: NA; clone size: once; J gene: TRBJ2-1; V gene: TRBV14; CDR3 protein: CASSHFPNEQFF; CDR3 DNA: TGTGCCAGCAGCCATTTTCCGAATGAGCAGTTCTTC
D gene: NA; clone size: NA; J gene: TRBJ1-1; V gene: TRBV6-5; CDR3 protein: CASSYSGVRAFF; CDR3 DNA: TGTGCCAGCAGTTACTCAGGGGTCCGAGCTTTCTTT
D gene: TRBD1; clone size: NA; J gene: TRBJ1-1; V gene: TRBV2; CDR3 protein: CASSDRTGRNTEAFF; CDR3 DNA: TGTGCCAGCAGTGACCGGACAGGACGGAACACTGAAGCTTTCTTT
D gene: TRBD2; clone size: NA; J gene: TRBJ2-5; V gene: TRBV28; CDR3 protein: CASSATGTSSSSQYF; CDR3 DNA: TGTGCCAGCAGTGCCACCGGGACTAGCTCGTCGTCCCAGTACTTC
D gene: NA; clone size: NA; J gene: TRBJ1-1; V gene: TRBV2; CDR3 protein: CASTYSYTEAFF; CDR3 DNA: TGTGCCAGCACTTATAGCTACACTGAAGCTTTCTTT
D gene: NA; clone size: NA; J gene: TRBJ1-1; V gene: TRBV28; CDR3 protein: CASRADTEAFF; CDR3 DNA: TGTGCCAGCAGGGCCGACACTGAAGCTTTCTTT
D gene: NA; clone size: NA; J gene: TRBJ1-4; V gene: TRBV9; CDR3 protein: CASSGEEGEKLFF; CDR3 DNA: TGTGCCAGCAGCGGAGAAGAGGGTGAAAAACTGTTTTTT
D gene: TRBD1; clone size: NA; J gene: TRBJ2-7; V gene: TRBV2; CDR3 protein: CASRGGRDRTFVGQYF; CDR3 DNA: TGTGCCAGCAGGGGGGGCCGGGACAGGACGTTTGTTGGGCAGTACTTC
D gene: NA; clone size: NA; J gene: TRBJ2-7; V gene: TRBV7-8; CDR3 protein: CASSQPDRSSYEQYF; CDR3 DNA: TGTGCCAGCAGCCAACCTGACAGGAGCTCCTACGAGCAGTACTTC
D gene: NA; clone size: NA; J gene: TRBJ2-2; V gene: TRBV29-1; CDR3 protein: CSVSYLDSNTGELFF; CDR3 DNA: TGCAGCGTGTCCTATCTGGACAGCAACACCGGGGAGCTGTTTTTT
D gene: NA; clone size: NA; J gene: TRBJ1-6; V gene: TRBV30; CDR3 protein: CAWSQEAPLHF; CDR3 DNA: TGTGCCTGGAGTCAGGAGGCACCCCTCCACTTT
D gene: NA; clone size: NA; J gene: TRBJ2-5; V gene: TRBV12-5; CDR3 protein: CASGHGGGGETQYF; CDR3 DNA: TGTGCTAGTGGTCACGGAGGGGGGGGAGAGACCCAGTACTTC
D gene: NA; clone size: NA; J gene: TRBJ2-7; V gene: TRBV7-2; CDR3 protein: CASSNARGPSYEQYF; CDR3 DNA: TGTGCCAGCAGCAATGCGCGGGGCCCCTCCTACGAGCAGTACTTC
D gene: TRBD2; clone size: NA; J gene: TRBJ2-1; V gene: TRBV6-4; CDR3 protein: CASSDGLAGVGEQFF; CDR3 DNA: TGTGCCAGCAGTGATGGACTAGCGGGAGTTGGTGAGCAGTTCTTC
D gene: TRBD1; clone size: NA; J gene: TRBJ1-1; V gene: TRBV29-1; CDR3 protein: CSVVRRGQGGTEAFF; CDR3 DNA: TGCAGCGTTGTCCGACGGGGACAGGGGGGCACTGAAGCTTTCTTT
D gene: NA; clone size: NA; J gene: TRBJ2-6; V gene: TRBV5-4; CDR3 protein: CASSVPGSGANVLTF; CDR3 DNA: TGTGCCAGCAGCGTACCGGGGTCTGGGGCCAACGTCCTGACTTTC
D gene: TRBD2; clone size: NA; J gene: TRBJ2-1; V gene: TRBV6-5; CDR3 protein: CASSPGLARNEQFF; CDR3 DNA: TGTGCCAGCAGTCCGGGACTAGCTCGCAATGAGCAGTTCTTC
D gene: TRBD1; clone size: NA; J gene: TRBJ2-7; V gene: TRBV4-2; CDR3 protein: CASSHGQGADYEQYF; CDR3 DNA: TGTGCCAGCAGCCACGGACAGGGGGCGGACTACGAGCAGTACTTC
D gene: NA; clone size: NA; J gene: TRBJ2-7; V gene: TRBV9; CDR3 protein: CASSVGERSEQYF; CDR3 DNA: TGTGCCAGCAGCGTAGGAGAGAGGAGCGAGCAGTACTTC
D gene: NA; clone size: NA; J gene: TRBJ2-2; V gene: TRBV5-1; CDR3 protein: CASSLVGTGGELFF; CDR3 DNA: TGCGCCAGCAGCTTGGTAGGGACTGGCGGGGAGCTGTTTTTT
D gene: TRBD2; clone size: NA; J gene: TRBJ2-1; V gene: TRBV3-1/TRBV3-2; CDR3 protein: CASSISGLAVAPSSYNEQFF; CDR3 DNA: TGTGCCAGCAGCATATCGGGACTAGCGGTGGCCCCGAGCTCCTACAATGAGCAGTTCTTC
D gene: TRBD2; clone size: NA; J gene: TRBJ2-1; V gene: TRBV4-1; CDR3 protein: CASSPHRGTSGNEQFF; CDR3 DNA: TGCGCCAGCAGCCCGCACAGAGGGACTAGCGGGAATGAGCAGTTCTTC
D gene: NA; clone size: NA; J gene: TRBJ1-1; V gene: TRBV7-8; CDR3 protein: CASSLAPRETFTEAFF; CDR3 DNA: TGTGCCAGCAGCTTAGCGCCGAGAGAAACCTTCACTGAAGCTTTCTTT
D gene: NA; clone size: NA; J gene: TRBJ2-5; V gene: TRBV6-2/TRBV6-3; CDR3 protein: CASSYSSSRNQETQYF; CDR3 DNA: TGTGCCAGCAGTTACTCGAGTAGCCGAAACCAAGAGACCCAGTACTTC
D gene: TRBD1; clone size: NA; J gene: TRBJ2-3; V gene: TRBV6-6; CDR3 protein: CASSSTGLLTDTQYF; CDR3 DNA: TGTGCCAGCAGTTCGACAGGGCTTCTCACAGATACGCAGTATTTT